Listed below are T cell receptor beta chains from one sample, sequenced in a study of cytomegalovirus exposure and HLA in healthy donors. Generated by immunoSEQ multiplex PCR, the TCRdb table keeps only in-frame clones and is missing some. The sample includes over 40,000 clones. Sequenced sample: PBMCs. The origin of the receptors is a middle-aged woman in good health and CMV-seronegative. CDR3s include the opening cysteine and the closing phenylalanine or tryptophan. D genes are given only for firm matches.

D gene,J gene,V gene,CDR3 DNA,CDR3 protein
TRBD2,TRBJ2-1,TRBV5-4,TGTGCCAGCAGCTTGGTTTCGGGGGGGGACAATGAGCAGTTCTTC,CASSLVSGGDNEQFF
TRBD1,TRBJ2-5,TRBV5-1,TGCGCCAGCAGCTTGGCCGGGACAGCCAAAGAGACCCAGTACTTC,CASSLAGTAKETQYF
TRBD2,TRBJ2-3,TRBV25-1,TGTGCCAGCAGTGAACCCGGGACTAGCGGGGTTACGCAGTATTTT,CASSEPGTSGVTQYF
TRBD1,TRBJ2-3,TRBV5-1,TGCGCCAGCAGCTTGACGGGACAGGGTTCAGATACGCAGTATTTT,CASSLTGQGSDTQYF
.,TRBJ2-1,TRBV19,TGTGCCACCGAGAATCCCGGGGGGGGACAGGGCGCCAATGAGCAGTTCTTC,CATENPGGGQGANEQFF
.,TRBJ1-3,TRBV9,TGTGCCAGCAGCGCCACTGGGAGCTCTGGAAACACCATATATTTT,CASSATGSSGNTIYF
TRBD2,TRBJ2-1,TRBV11-2,TGTGCCAGCAGCTTACTAGCGGGAGGTTCCTACAATGAGCAGTTCTTC,CASSLLAGGSYNEQFF
TRBD1,TRBJ1-4,TRBV9,TGTGCCAGCAGCGTAGGACAGGGTGAAAAACTGTTTTTT,CASSVGQGEKLFF
.,TRBJ1-2,TRBV7-2,TGTGCCAGCAGCTCTGGTCCCGACCAGGGTGGCTACACCTTC,CASSSGPDQGGYTF
TRBD1,TRBJ2-7,TRBV28,TGTGCCAGCGGGACAGGGGTCTACGAGCAGTACTTC,CASGTGVYEQYF
.,TRBJ1-5,TRBV6-1,TGTGCAGCAGGTGGACAGCTCCAGCCCCAGCATTTT,CAAGGQLQPQHF
.,TRBJ1-1,TRBV10-3,TGTGCCACGGAACAGGGCACTGAAGCTTTCTTT,CATEQGTEAFF
.,TRBJ2-4,TRBV11-2,TGTGCCAGCAGCTTATATGCTGAGGCCAAAAACATTCAGTACTTC,CASSLYAEAKNIQYF
.,TRBJ1-2,TRBV10-3,TGTGCCATCAGTGAACTAAGGCCTGCAGCGGCTAACTATGGCTACACCTTC,CAISELRPAAANYGYTF
TRBD2,TRBJ2-1,TRBV4-1,TGCGCCAGCAGCCAAGAAGGAGGACTAGCTTGGGTCAATGAGCAGTTCTTC,CASSQEGGLAWVNEQFF
.,TRBJ1-5,TRBV28,TGTGCCGGGGGGGGCGTTAATAGCAATCAGCCCCAGCATTTT,CAGGGVNSNQPQHF
.,TRBJ1-1,TRBV5-5,TGTGCCAGCAGCGGGGAGATAGCAAACACTGAAGCTTTCTTT,CASSGEIANTEAFF
TRBD1,TRBJ2-1,TRBV18,TGTGCCAGCTCACACACGGACAGGTCCAATGAGCAGTTCTTC,CASSHTDRSNEQFF
.,TRBJ1-5,TRBV27,TGTGCCAGCAAGCCCAGGGGCCACAATCAGCCCCAGCATTTT,CASKPRGHNQPQHF
.,TRBJ2-7,TRBV30,TGTGCCTGGAGTGGAACGGTCACCTACGAGCAGTACTTC,CAWSGTVTYEQYF
TRBD1,TRBJ1-2,TRBV6-1,TGTGCCAGCAGTGAGTACGGTGGCAGGGGGACGGTTAACTATGGCTACACCTTC,CASSEYGGRGTVNYGYTF
.,TRBJ2-7,TRBV15,TGTGCCACCAGCAGAGAGGGACTCTCCTACGAGCAGTACTTC,CATSREGLSYEQYF